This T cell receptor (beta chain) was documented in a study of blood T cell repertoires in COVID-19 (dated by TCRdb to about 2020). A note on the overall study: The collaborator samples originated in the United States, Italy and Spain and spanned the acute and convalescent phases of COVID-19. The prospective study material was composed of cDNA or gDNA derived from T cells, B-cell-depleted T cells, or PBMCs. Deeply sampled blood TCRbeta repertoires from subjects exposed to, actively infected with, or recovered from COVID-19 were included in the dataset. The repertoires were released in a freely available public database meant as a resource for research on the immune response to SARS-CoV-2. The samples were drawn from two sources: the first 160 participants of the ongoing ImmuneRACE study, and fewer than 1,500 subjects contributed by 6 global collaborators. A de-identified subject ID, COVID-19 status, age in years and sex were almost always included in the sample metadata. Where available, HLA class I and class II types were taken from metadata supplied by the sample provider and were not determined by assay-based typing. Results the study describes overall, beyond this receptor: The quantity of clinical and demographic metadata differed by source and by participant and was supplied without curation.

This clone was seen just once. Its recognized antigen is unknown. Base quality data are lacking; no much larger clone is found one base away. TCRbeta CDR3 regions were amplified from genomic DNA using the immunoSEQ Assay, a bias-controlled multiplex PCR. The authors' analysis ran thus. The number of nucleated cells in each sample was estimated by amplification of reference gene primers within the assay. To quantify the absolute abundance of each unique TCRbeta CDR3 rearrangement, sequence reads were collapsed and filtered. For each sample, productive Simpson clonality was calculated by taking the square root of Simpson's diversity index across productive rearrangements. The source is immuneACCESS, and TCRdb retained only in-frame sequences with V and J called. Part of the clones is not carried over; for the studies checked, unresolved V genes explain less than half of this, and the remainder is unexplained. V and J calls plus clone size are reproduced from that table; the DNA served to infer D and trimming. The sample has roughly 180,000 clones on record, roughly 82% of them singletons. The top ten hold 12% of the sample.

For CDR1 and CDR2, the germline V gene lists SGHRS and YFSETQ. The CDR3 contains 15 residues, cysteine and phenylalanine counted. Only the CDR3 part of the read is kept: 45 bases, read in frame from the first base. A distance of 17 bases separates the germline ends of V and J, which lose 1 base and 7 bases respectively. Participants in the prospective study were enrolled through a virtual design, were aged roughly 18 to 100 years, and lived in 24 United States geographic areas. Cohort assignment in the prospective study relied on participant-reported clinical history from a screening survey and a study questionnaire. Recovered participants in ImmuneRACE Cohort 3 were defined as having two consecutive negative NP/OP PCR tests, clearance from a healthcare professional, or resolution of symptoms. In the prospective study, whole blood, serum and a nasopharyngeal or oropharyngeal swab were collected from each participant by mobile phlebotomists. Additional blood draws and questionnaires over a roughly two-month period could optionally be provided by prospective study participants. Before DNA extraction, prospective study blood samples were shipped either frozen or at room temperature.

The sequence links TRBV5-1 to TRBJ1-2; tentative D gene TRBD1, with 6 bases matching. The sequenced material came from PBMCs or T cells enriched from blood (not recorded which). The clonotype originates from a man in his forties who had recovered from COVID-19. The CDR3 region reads CASSLTVQGGLGYTF. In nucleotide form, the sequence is TGCGCCAGCAGCTTGACCGTACAGGGCGGACTTGGCTACACCTTC.